This T cell receptor (beta chain) is from a study of T-cell memory formation after mild COVID-19. Using constant-segment primers, 5'RACE produced TCR alpha and TCR beta cDNA libraries carrying sample barcodes and UMIs. TCRdb independently ran MiXCR on the 5' RACE reads; one entry per CDR3 protein. This table holds some 69,000 distinct CDR3 sequences, roughly a sixth found once. As to this clonotype: Its target is not known.

This CDR3 contains 14 residues. Germline trimming cut 8 bases from V and 5 bases from J; bases unmatched to any gene: 7. Study-level findings and limits: There were some responding clones in pre-infection memory, which suggested that cross-reactive memory had joined. CM and EM subsets held most contracting CD4+ clones; EMRA held CD8+ ones. Contracting clones from day 15 to 85 showed balanced CD4/CD8; later expanders favored CD4+.

The receptor was isolated from an adult woman who had mild COVID-19 (a few samples of this study predate the infection). Cell type and time point are not known. V usage is TRBV12-3 or TRBV12-4 and J usage is TRBJ2-5; 11 bases line up with TRBD2. The sample taken for sequencing was PBMCs or a T cell subset sorted from them (not recorded which). CDR3 sequence reads: CASWTSGRGETQYF. Here the CDR3 DNA reads TGTGCCAGCTGGACTAGCGGGCGAGGGGAGACCCAGTACTTC.